The entry that follows covers one TCR beta chain sequence. This sample was included in a study of CXCR3-negative and CXCR3-positive naive CD8 T cells. Study-level background: Every library held about 1.5 +/- 0.3 million TRB reads, and the total came to 130 million to 150 million.

TRB cDNA was prepared as libraries by UMI-labeled 5' RACE. TCRdb re-analyzed the 5' RACE reads; it lists each CDR3 protein once, without DNA. In total, the table holds about 26,000 distinct CDR3 sequences. Germline V lookup: CDR1 DFQATT, CDR2 SNEGSKA (reference sequence). The CDR3 loop spans 14 amino acids. This chain joins TRBV20-1 and TRBJ2-2; the D call of TRBD1 rests on TCRdb alone, since no DNA is present to check it. The receptor comes from a human donor in good health. Some clones in this sample may be carry-over from other donors' samples. Sequencing was performed on naive CXCR3- CD8+ T cells from blood. Subset given: CD45RO-CCR7+CD27+CD95- naive CD8+ T cells lacking CXCR3 (TNR3-). This chain's CDR3 is CSATGDGGFGELFF.